Below are 25 T cell receptor beta chains sequenced from a single sample in a study of blood T cell repertoires in COVID-19. This table comes from immunoSEQ multiplex PCR, and its TCRdb copy is limited to in-frame clones, with some not included. This sample yields about 180,000 clones, of which under 90% are seen a single time; 15% to 20% belongs to the top ten. Sample: peripheral blood. Receptor source: a person aged 65-85 years with COVID-19, enrolled during active disease.

This rearrangement joins TRBV28 to TRBJ1-5; TRBD1 aligns across 7 bases. Trimming cost V 11 bases and J 4 bases; bases outside gene matches: 14. This CDR3 spans 15 amino acids. From germline, CDR1 is MDHEN and CDR2 SYDVKM. CDR3: CAAKLQGTGNQPQHF. The CDR3 coding sequence is TGTGCCGCTAAGTTACAGGGGACTGGGAATCAGCCCCAGCATTTT.

The CDR3 bases are TGTGCCAGCAGCCCAGACACGATGTCCTACAATGAGCAGTTCTTC. It encodes CASSPDTMSYNEQFF. This chain links TRBV7-2 with TRBJ2-1; D gene unclear. The CDR3 loop spans 15 amino acids. Germline values: CDR1 SGHTA, CDR2 FQGNSA. Trimming took off 5 bases at V and 1 base at J, with 12 bases between the two ends.

This chain joins TRBV7-2 and TRBJ1-3; D remains unclear. Germline CDR1 SGHTA, CDR2 FQGNSA. The germline V and J ends were trimmed by 7 bases and 0 bases, with 19 bases remaining between them. The CDR3 runs 17 residues. CDR3 nucleotides: TGTGCCAGCAACCTCCACGGTTACGGGAGCTCTGGAAACACCATATATTTT. Translation gives CASNLHGYGSSGNTIYF.

In its sample, this clone was seen a few times. The rearrangement joins TRBV19 to TRBJ2-7, with D perhaps matching TRBD1 (6 bases). This CDR3 has 13 amino acids. The germline CDR1 and CDR2 sequences are LNHDA and SQIVND (reference sequence). The germline V and J ends were trimmed by 5 bases and 5 bases, with 13 bases remaining between them. CDR3 bases: TGTGCCAGTAGTTTAAGGGGACACCACGAGCAGTACTTC. Its protein product is CASSLRGHHEQYF.

This clone has only one observation. CDR3 sequence (DNA): TGCAGCGGGTCGAAAGCGGGGACTATCACCGGGGAGCTGTTTTTT. Its protein product is CSGSKAGTITGELFF. The chain recombines TRBV29-1 with TRBJ2-2; the match to TRBD2 covers 7 bases. Trimming cost V 7 bases and J 4 bases; bases outside gene matches: 12. The germline CDR1 and CDR2 sequences are SQVTM and ANQGSEA. This CDR3 spans 15 amino acids.

The chain recombines TRBV19 with TRBJ1-3; TRBD1 matches at 7 bases. CDR3 size: 18 residues. CDR1 LNHDA and CDR2 SQIVND come from the germline V gene (reference sequence). The V gene end was trimmed by 10 bases and the J gene end by 0 bases; junction bases not matched to a gene: 18. The chain's CDR3 is CATQHRTGPPSSGNTIYF. In DNA form, the CDR3 reads TGTGCCACCCAGCATAGGACAGGTCCTCCCAGCTCTGGAAACACCATATATTTT.

Only one count was recorded for this clone. The J gene is TRBJ2-1, the V gene TRBV2; 7 bases are a match to TRBD1. Germline V lookup: CDR1 SNHLY, CDR2 FYNNEI. J was trimmed by 8 bases and V by 8 bases; bases with no gene match: 12. This CDR3 spans 14 amino acids. CDR3 sequence reads: CASLKEQGNDEQFF. The CDR3 coding sequence is TGTGCCAGCTTAAAGGAACAGGGGAACGATGAGCAGTTCTTC. The whole variable domain, remainder taken from reference TRBV2 and TRBJ2-1, is EPEVTQTPSHQVTQMGQEVILRCVPISNHLYFYWYRQILGQKVEFLVSFYNNEISEKSEIFDDQFSVERPDGSNFTLKIRSTKLEDSAMYFCASLKEQGNDEQFFGPGTRLTVL.

This chain links TRBV29-1 with TRBJ2-1, with TRBD2 identical over 7 bases. Germline CDR1 and CDR2: SQVTM and ANQGSEA. With V trimmed by 7 bases and J by 5 bases, 8 bases remained unmatched. CDR3 length: 13 amino acids. CDR3 region: CSASVGGNNEQFF. In DNA, the CDR3 is TGCAGCGCTTCAGTGGGGGGGAACAATGAGCAGTTCTTC.

The chain couples TRBV5-1 to TRBJ1-6, with 8 bases that match TRBD1. Germline assignment: CDR1 SGHRS and CDR2 YFSETQ. CDR3 length: 15 amino acids. V shed 0 bases, J shed 8 bases, and the junction held 4 bases outside the gene matches. The CDR3 region is CASSLVQGAHSPLHF. The CDR3, as DNA: TGCGCCAGCAGCTTGGTCCAGGGGGCCCATTCACCCCTCCACTTT.

This chain connects TRBV29-1 to TRBJ2-3; 10 bases map to TRBD1. CDR1 and CDR2 from the germline V gene are SQVTM and ANQGSEA. This CDR3 is 12 amino acids long. Unmatched junction bases numbered 1, after V lost 6 bases and J lost 4 bases. The CDR3 sequence is CSVGQGADTQYF. CDR3 nucleotide sequence: TGCAGCGTAGGACAGGGGGCAGATACGCAGTATTTT.

V is TRBV3-1 (or the pseudogene TRBV3-2) and J is TRBJ1-6; 9 bases line up with TRBD1. Germline V gene sequence: CDR1 LGHDT, CDR2 YNNKEL (reference sequence). The J segment lost 8 bases and the V segment lost 4 bases, leaving 0 bases of the junction unmatched. The CDR3 loop spans 13 amino acids. CDR3 nucleotides: TGTGCCAGCAGCCGGGACAGGGATTCACCCCTCCACTTT. It specifies CASSRDRDSPLHF.

The chain recombines TRBV6-5 with TRBJ1-5; unclear D gene. This CDR3 has 13 amino acids. The germline V and J ends were trimmed by 8 bases and 6 bases, with 14 bases remaining between them. Per germline, CDR1 MNHEY and CDR2 SVGAGI. The CDR3 sequence is CASGRQSAQPQHF. As DNA, the CDR3 is TGTGCCAGCGGTCGTCAGAGCGCTCAGCCCCAGCATTTT.

This chain joins TRBV7-6 and TRBJ1-3; possible D gene TRBD1, 5 bases. CDR1 and CDR2 from the germline V gene are SGHVS and FNYEAQ. CDR3 size: 19 residues. The V and J ends lost 1 base and 0 bases respectively, with 19 bases between them. DNA of the CDR3: TGTGCCAGCAGCTTAGGGGGACTTTCTGGGCTGTTCTCTGGAAACACCATATATTTT. It is translated as CASSLGGLSGLFSGNTIYF.

The chain joins TRBV7-9 to TRBJ2-2; D might be TRBD1 (6 bases). V shed 1 base and J shed 6 bases, with 6 bases lying between them. Looked up from germline, CDR1 is SEHNR and CDR2 is FQNEAQ (reference sequence). The CDR3 contains 13 residues. CDR3 sequence reads: CASSLEGAGELFF. The CDR3 DNA reads as TGTGCCAGCAGCTTAGAGGGGGCCGGGGAGCTGTTTTTT. The variable domain in full, completed from reference TRBV7-9 and TRBJ2-2, reads DTGVSQNPRHKITKRGQNVTFRCDPISEHNRLYWYRQTLGQGPEFLTYFQNEAQLEKSRLLSDRFSAERPKGSFSTLEIQRTEQGDSAMYLCASSLEGAGELFFGEGSRLTVL.

The J gene is TRBJ2-7, the V gene TRBV6-5, with D possibly being TRBD2 (7 bases). Per the germline V gene, CDR1 is MNHEY and CDR2 is SVGAGI. The CDR3 loop spans 16 amino acids. The V gene lost 0 bases and the J gene lost 7 bases, with 19 bases spanning the gap. In DNA, the CDR3 is TGTGCCAGCAGTTACTCTTGGGCTGGGGGGAGGGGGGAGCAGTACTTC. Amino acid sequence: CASSYSWAGGRGEQYF.

The chain employs TRBV14 and TRBJ2-1; 10 positions match TRBD1. This CDR3 is 15 amino acids long. The V gene end was trimmed by 4 bases and the J gene end by 0 bases; junction bases not matched to a gene: 0. Germline V gene sequence: CDR1 SGHDN, CDR2 FVKESK. The CDR3 sequence is CASSRTGGSYNEQFF. CDR3 DNA: TGTGCCAGCAGCCGGACAGGGGGCTCCTACAATGAGCAGTTCTTC.

CDR3 in amino acids: CASGNRGQGSQPQHF. DNA for the CDR3: TGTGCCAGCGGGAACAGGGGACAGGGGAGTCAGCCCCAGCATTTT. The V gene is TRBV6-5, the J gene TRBJ1-5; 10 bases line up with TRBD1. Germline V gives CDR1 MNHEY, CDR2 SVGAGI. Germline trimming cut 8 bases from V and 6 bases from J; bases unmatched to any gene: 10. This CDR3 region has 15 residues.

This clone was recorded only once. The chain employs TRBV28 and TRBJ1-5; D is possibly TRBD1 (6 bases). Germline-derived CDR1 and CDR2 are MDHEN and SYDVKM. The CDR3 runs 15 residues. V lost 5 bases, J lost 8 bases, and 19 bases lay in between. The CDR3 DNA follows: TGTGCCAGCAGTCCCGCAATAGGGGGAATCGAGCCCCAGCATTTT. Amino acid sequence: CASSPAIGGIEPQHF.

This clone showed up just a few times. The chain employs TRBV2 and TRBJ1-5; D is perhaps TRBD1 (6 bases). The germline gives CDR1 SNHLY, CDR2 FYNNEI. V dropped 7 bases and J dropped 7 bases, with 17 bases sitting between them. There are 14 residues in the CDR3. CDR3 in amino acids: CASTQGRGDQPQHF. In nucleotides, the CDR3 is TGTGCCAGCACCCAGGGCAGGGGAGACCAGCCCCAGCATTTT. Looking up the rest from reference TRBV2 and TRBJ1-5 gives the full variable domain: EPEVTQTPSHQVTQMGQEVILRCVPISNHLYFYWYRQILGQKVEFLVSFYNNEISEKSEIFDDQFSVERPDGSNFTLKIRSTKLEDSAMYFCASTQGRGDQPQHFGDGTRLSIL.

This chain uses TRBV3-1 (or the pseudogene TRBV3-2) with TRBJ2-7, with 12 nucleotides matching TRBD2. In germline, CDR1 is LGHDT, CDR2 YNNKEL (reference sequence). With V trimmed by 1 base and J by 1 base, 11 bases remained unmatched. The CDR3 consists of 19 residues. The CDR3 protein is CASSQGWTSGVGGSYEQYF. In DNA, the CDR3 is TGTGCCAGCAGCCAAGGCTGGACTAGCGGGGTTGGGGGATCCTACGAGCAGTACTTC.

The gene calls are TRBV9 and TRBJ1-2; 9 bases are shared with TRBD1. Germline V gene data show CDR1 as SGDLS and CDR2 as YYNGEE. Trimming at V came to 0 bases and at J to 5 bases, leaving 8 bases not matched to a gene. This CDR3 is built from 16 residues. Here the CDR3 DNA reads TGTGCCAGCAGCGTAGCTGTCGCGACAGGGGGATATGGCTACACCTTC. This encodes CASSVAVATGGYGYTF. The full variable domain, completed using reference TRBV9 and TRBJ1-2, is DSGVTQTPKHLITATGQRVTLRCSPRSGDLSVYWYQQSLDQGLQFLIQYYNGEERAKGNILERFSAQQFPDLHSELNLSSLELGDSALYFCASSVAVATGGYGYTFGSGTRLTVV.

In its sample, this clone was seen once. The chain carries TRBV29-1 and TRBJ1-1; no clear D gene. CDR1 is SQVTM, CDR2 ANQGSEA, per germline. V was clipped by 4 bases and J by 1 base, with 7 bases between them. The CDR3 sequence is 12 residues long. CDR3 in amino acids: CSVAVWNTEAFF. The CDR3 nucleotides are TGCAGCGTTGCGGTTTGGAACACTGAAGCTTTCTTT.

The rearrangement joins TRBV11-2 to TRBJ2-1; 11 bases line up with TRBD2. CDR1 SGHAT and CDR2 FQNNGV come from the germline V gene. After removal of 5 bases from V and 3 bases from J, the junction contained 6 bases not matched to a gene. The CDR3 loop spans 16 amino acids. The CDR3 sequence: CASSRASGGFYNEQFF. DNA for the CDR3: TGTGCCAGCAGCCGAGCTAGCGGGGGGTTCTACAATGAGCAGTTCTTC.

The CDR3 DNA follows: TGTGCCAGCAGCGAAACTAACACTGAAGCTTTCTTT. Its translation: CASSETNTEAFF. V is TRBV7-6 and J is TRBJ1-1; no clear D. Germline V CDR1 and CDR2: SGHVS, FNYEAQ. The CDR3 loop spans 12 amino acids. The ends were cut back, 5 bases at V and 2 bases at J, with 6 bases in the middle.

The V call is TRBV19, the J call TRBJ2-2; maybe TRBD1 (7 bases). Germline values: CDR1 LNHDA, CDR2 SQIVND (reference sequence). This CDR3 has 14 residues. With 3 bases removed from V and 6 bases from J, the gap between germline ends came to 11 bases. The CDR3 sequence: CASSMRDRSGELFF. The CDR3 bases are TGTGCCAGTAGTATGCGGGACAGATCCGGGGAGCTGTTTTTT.